The entry below gives a single T cell receptor (beta chain) sequence along with its context. This clonotype appeared many times. There is no known antigen for this receptor. Base qualities are missing; no much larger clone stands one base away. This specimen comes from a study of T cells in Graves' hyperthyroidism and ophthalmopathy (dated by TCRdb to between 2018 and 2021). About the study as a whole: To identify distinguishing TCR V-J signatures, a discovery cohort of 100 or so patients was used, comprising 40 to 45 with Graves' ophthalmopathy and 57 with stable Graves' hyperthyroidism. After blood sampling, hyperthyroidism patients were treated with methimazole at a starting dose of 30 mg daily, and ophthalmopathy patients were treated with high-dose intravenous methylprednisolone. Prospective prediction of ophthalmopathy was tested in an independent validation cohort of some 19 hyperthyroidism patients and 15 to 17 patients who later progressed to ophthalmopathy. For training and testing, the roughly 93 patients in the discovery cohort were randomly divided in a 7:3 ratio. The paper describes TCR Vbeta CDR3 sequencing of 140 or so peripheral blood samples, made up of roughly 40 ophthalmopathy patients, approximately 76 hyperthyroidism patients and some 17 progressor patients. In addition, the study compared T-cell repertoires in thyroid tissue and in blood from about six Graves' hyperthyroidism patients. On the study overall, not on this receptor specifically: In cross-validation, a model built on a 13 V-J signature told ophthalmopathy apart from stable hyperthyroidism with approximately 90% sensitivity and 81% to 82% specificity, and in testing the same model reached 80%/75%. Sample size was not statistically predetermined, and investigators were not blinded to group allocation. Most expanded thyroid clonotypes (frequency above 0.001) were also detected in blood, a finding suggesting that blood repertoires may reflect thyroid immune responses. In validation, progression to ophthalmopathy was predicted by the model with nearly 71% sensitivity and 72% to 85% specificity, a median of approximately 6.5 months before onset.

Stable Graves' hyperthyroidism was defined as the absence of progression to ophthalmopathy over 18 months of follow-up. Hyperthyroidism patients were aged 18 to 65 years and newly diagnosed, with disease duration of less than 2 months. The study excluded patients with uncontrolled infections, other autoimmune diseases, pregnancy or lactation. Diagnoses were based on clinical symptoms, serum thyroxine and TRAb, thyroid ultrasound and orbital computed tomography. Trizol reagent was used to extract total RNA, and RNA quality was then checked on an Agilent 2100 Bioanalyzer. The TCR beta CDR3 regions were amplified from RNA transcripts. The first round of RT-PCR for the TCR CDR3 was performed with the HTBI primer set and the Qiagen OneStep RT-PCR kit. Libraries were constructed in a second round of multiplex PCR, after which size selection and purification were carried out. Sequencing of the libraries was done on an Illumina HiSeq2000 using paired-end 100 bp reads. From the authors' description of their analysis: SOAPnuke was used to process the raw data, throwing out any read that contained adapters or uncalled bases, had a mean Phred below 15, or lacked an exact constant-primer or identifier match. High-quality paired reads were merged with COPE v1.2.5, and unique nucleotide sequences were defined as clonotypes. Clonotypes were aligned to IMGT TRBV, TRBD and TRBJ reference segments using MiTCR v1.1. Only V-J combinations with frequency above 0.0001, covering 99% to 99.2% of repertoires, were analysed. The TCS score was defined as F50 (clonal expansion) divided by E x V (chaos), with BLOSUM62-based TCRdist calculated between CDR3 peptides within each V-J. Welch's t-statistics and random forest reduced 500 to 650 V-J features to 10 to 15, which were used in a naive Bayes classifier (R e1071). The similarity between thyroid and blood repertoires was quantified using the Morisita-Horn index. The raw public data were reprocessed by TCRdb itself: fastp quality trimming at Q25, MiXCR clonotype calling, in-frame beta chains only. For every CDR3 protein sequence, its rows merge into one entry that carries the most common genes and DNA. These V and J calls derive from TCRdb rather than the authors' analysis. The sample table lists almost 600,000 distinct CDR3 sequences, just over 45% of them with a count of one. The ten largest clones represent roughly 7.7% of the sample.

Reading the germline V gene (reference sequence) gives CDR1 LNHNV and CDR2 YYDKDF. The CDR3 starts with the cysteine, ends with the phenylalanine, and has 14 residues. Only CDR3 DNA remains: 42 bases, in frame from the first base. The germline V end is reduced by 5 bases and the J end by 8 bases; junction bases left unmatched: 11. Recombination joined TRBV15 with TRBJ1-2, and 7 junctional nucleotides match TRBD1. The sample comprised peripheral blood or thyroid tissue (not recorded which). This sequence originates from a woman aged 18-29 years with Graves' hyperthyroidism. The sequence in DNA is TGTGCCACCAGCCACAGGCGGGACAGCTACGGCTACACCTTC. The resulting protein is CATSHRRDSYGYTF.